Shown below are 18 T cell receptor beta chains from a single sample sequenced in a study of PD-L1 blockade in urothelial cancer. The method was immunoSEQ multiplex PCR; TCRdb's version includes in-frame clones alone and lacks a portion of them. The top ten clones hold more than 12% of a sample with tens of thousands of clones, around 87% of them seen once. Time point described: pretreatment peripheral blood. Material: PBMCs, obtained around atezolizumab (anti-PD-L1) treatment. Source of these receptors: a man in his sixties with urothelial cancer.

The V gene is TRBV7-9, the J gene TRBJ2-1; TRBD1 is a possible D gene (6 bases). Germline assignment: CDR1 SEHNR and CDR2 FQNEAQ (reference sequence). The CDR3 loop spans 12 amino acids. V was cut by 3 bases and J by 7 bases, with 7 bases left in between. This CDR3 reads CASSFQGNEQFF. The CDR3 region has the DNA TGTGCCAGCAGCTTCCAGGGGAATGAGCAGTTCTTC.

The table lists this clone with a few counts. The CDR3 DNA sequence: TGTGCCAGTAGTGCGAGCAGGGGTGAGCAGTACTTC. Its translation: CASSASRGEQYF. The chain employs TRBV19 and TRBJ2-7; tentatively, D is TRBD1 (6 bases). Germline CDR1 is LNHDA and CDR2 is SQIVND (reference sequence). The CDR3 sequence is 12 residues long. V was trimmed by 5 bases and J by 7 bases, leaving 12 bases between them.

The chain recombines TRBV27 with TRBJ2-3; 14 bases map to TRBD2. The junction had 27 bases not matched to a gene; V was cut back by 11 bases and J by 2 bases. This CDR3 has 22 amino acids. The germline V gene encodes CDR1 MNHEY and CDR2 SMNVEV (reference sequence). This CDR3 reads CAGQGGGSQGGGLAGVTDTQYF. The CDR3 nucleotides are TGTGCCGGACAGGGTGGGGGCTCACAGGGGGGGGGACTAGCGGGGGTCACAGATACGCAGTATTTT.

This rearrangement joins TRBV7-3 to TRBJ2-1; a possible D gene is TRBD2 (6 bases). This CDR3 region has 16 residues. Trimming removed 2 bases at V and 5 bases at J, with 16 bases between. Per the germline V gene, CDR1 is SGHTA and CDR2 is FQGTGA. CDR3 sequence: CASSLAAVGGDNEQFF. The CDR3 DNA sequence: TGTGCCAGCAGCTTAGCCGCTGTCGGGGGAGACAATGAGCAGTTCTTC. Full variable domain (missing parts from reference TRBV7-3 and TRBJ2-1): GAGVSQTPSNKVTEKGKYVELRCDPISGHTALYWYRQSLGQGPEFLIYFQGTGAADDSGLPNDRFFAVRPEGSVSTLKIQRTERGDSAVYLCASSLAAVGGDNEQFFGPGTRLTVL.

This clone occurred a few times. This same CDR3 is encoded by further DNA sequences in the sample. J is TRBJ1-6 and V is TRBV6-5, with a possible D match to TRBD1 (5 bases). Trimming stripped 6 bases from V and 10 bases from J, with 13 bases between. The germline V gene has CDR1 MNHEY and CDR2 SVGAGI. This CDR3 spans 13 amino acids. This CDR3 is CASSPFGGSPLHF. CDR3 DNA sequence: TGTGCCAGCAGCCCGTTCGGGGGATCACCCCTCCACTTT.

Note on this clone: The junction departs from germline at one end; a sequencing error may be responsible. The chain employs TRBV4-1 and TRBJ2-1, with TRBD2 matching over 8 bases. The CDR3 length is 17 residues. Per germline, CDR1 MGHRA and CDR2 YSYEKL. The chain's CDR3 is CASSQAWEAGAYNEQFF. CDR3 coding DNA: TGCGCCAGCAGCCAAGCTTGGGAAGCGGGGGCCTATAATGAGCAGTTCTTC.

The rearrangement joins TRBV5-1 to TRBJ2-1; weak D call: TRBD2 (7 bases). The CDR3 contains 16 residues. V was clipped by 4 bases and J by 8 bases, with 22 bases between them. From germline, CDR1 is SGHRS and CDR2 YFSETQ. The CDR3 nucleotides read TGCGCCAGCAGCGGTGAGGGGCGGGGGCGCCTGGATGAGCAGTTCTTC. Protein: CASSGEGRGRLDEQFF.

In nucleotides, the CDR3 is TGCGCCAGCAGTGACGCTACAGGGGGAAACGGGGAGCTGTTTTTT. Translating it yields CASSDATGGNGELFF. The chain joins TRBV10-1 to TRBJ2-2; 8 nucleotides agree with TRBD1. This CDR3 contains 15 residues. The junction had 7 bases not matched to a gene; V was cut back by 3 bases and J by 7 bases. Germline loops: CDR1 WNHNN, CDR2 SYGVQD (reference sequence).

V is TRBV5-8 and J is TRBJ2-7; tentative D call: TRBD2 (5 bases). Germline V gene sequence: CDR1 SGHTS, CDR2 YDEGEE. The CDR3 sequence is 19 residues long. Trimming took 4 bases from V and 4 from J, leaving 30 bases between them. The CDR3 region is CASSPWGRKVRGRLYEQYF. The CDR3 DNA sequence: TGTGCCAGCAGCCCCTGGGGTCGTAAGGTCCGGGGTCGGTTGTACGAGCAGTACTTC.

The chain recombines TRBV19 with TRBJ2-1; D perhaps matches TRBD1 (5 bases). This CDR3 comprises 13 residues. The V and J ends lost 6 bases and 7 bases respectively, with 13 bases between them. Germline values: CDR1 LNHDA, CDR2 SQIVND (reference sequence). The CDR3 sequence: CASREWGRNEQFF. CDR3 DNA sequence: TGTGCCAGTAGGGAGTGGGGCAGGAATGAGCAGTTCTTC.

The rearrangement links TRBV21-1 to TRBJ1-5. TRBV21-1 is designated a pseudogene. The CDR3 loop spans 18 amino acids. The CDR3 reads CASSKGFRFGGRGQPQHF. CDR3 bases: TGTGCCAGCAGCAAAGGGTTCCGGTTCGGGGGTAGAGGTCAGCCCCAGCATTTT.

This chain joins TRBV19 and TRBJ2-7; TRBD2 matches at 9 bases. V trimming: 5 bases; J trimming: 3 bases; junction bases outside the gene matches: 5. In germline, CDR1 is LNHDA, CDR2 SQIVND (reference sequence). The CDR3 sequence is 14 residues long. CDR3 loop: CASSSTTSGYEQYF. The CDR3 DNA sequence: TGTGCCAGTAGTTCCACGACTAGCGGCTACGAGCAGTACTTC.

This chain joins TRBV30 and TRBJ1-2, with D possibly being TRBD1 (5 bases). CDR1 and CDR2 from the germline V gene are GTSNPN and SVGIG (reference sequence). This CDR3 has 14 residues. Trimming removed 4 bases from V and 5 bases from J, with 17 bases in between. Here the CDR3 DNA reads TGTGCCTGGACCGTCGGGGGGTCCTGGTATGGCTACACCTTC. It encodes CAWTVGGSWYGYTF.

CDR3 sequence (DNA): TGTGCCAGCAGCCCGGGGAACAGGGGCCAGCATTTT. Residues: CASSPGNRGQHF. V gene TRBV5-8 combines with J gene TRBJ1-5; 7 bases map to TRBD1. V lost 4 bases to trimming and J lost 12 bases; unmatched junction nucleotides: 7. This CDR3 comprises 12 residues. Germline V gives CDR1 SGHTS, CDR2 YDEGEE.

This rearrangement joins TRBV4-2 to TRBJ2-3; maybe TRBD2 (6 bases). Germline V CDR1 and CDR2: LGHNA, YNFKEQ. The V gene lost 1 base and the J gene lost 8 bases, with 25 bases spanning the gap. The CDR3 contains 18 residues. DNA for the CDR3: TGTGCCAGCAGCCAAGGAGGCCCCGCGGGGTTGGGGGTCGGTACGCAGTATTTT. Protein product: CASSQGGPAGLGVGTQYF.

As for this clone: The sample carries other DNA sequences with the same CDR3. The CDR3 bases are TGTGCCAGCAGCCCTAGCGGGGGAGGCACCGGGGAGCTGTTTTTT. It is translated as CASSPSGGGTGELFF. This chain joins TRBV11-2 and TRBJ2-2; 10 bases align to TRBD2. CDR3 size: 15 residues. CDR1 SGHAT and CDR2 FQNNGV come from the germline V gene. V lost 5 bases, J lost 4 bases, and 4 bases stayed unmatched.

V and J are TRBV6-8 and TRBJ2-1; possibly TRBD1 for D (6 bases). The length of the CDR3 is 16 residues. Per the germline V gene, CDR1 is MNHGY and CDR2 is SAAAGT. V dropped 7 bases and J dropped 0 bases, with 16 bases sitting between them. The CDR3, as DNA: TGTGCCAGCACCCACCCAGGGGCCTACTCCTACAATGAGCAGTTCTTC. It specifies CASTHPGAYSYNEQFF.

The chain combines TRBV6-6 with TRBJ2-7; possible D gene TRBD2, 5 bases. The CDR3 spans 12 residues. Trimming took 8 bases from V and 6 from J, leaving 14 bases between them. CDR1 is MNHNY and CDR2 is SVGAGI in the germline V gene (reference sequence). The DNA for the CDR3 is TGTGCCAGCGCAACGCGAGGGCTCGAGCAGTACTTC. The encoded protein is CASATRGLEQYF.